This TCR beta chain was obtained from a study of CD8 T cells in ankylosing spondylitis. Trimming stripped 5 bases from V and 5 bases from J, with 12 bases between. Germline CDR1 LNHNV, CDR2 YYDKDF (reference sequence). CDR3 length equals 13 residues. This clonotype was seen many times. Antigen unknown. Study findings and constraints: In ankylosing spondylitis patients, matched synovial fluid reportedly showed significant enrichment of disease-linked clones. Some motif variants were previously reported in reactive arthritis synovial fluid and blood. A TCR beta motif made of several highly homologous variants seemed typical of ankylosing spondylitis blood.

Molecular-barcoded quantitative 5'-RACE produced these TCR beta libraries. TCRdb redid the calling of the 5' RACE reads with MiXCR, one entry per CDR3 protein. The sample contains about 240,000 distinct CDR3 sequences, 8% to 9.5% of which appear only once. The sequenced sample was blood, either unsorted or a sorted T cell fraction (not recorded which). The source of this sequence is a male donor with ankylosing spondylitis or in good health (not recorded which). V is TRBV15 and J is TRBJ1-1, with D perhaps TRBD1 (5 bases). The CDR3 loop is CATSGVGGTEAFF. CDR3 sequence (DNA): TGTGCCACCAGCGGTGTGGGGGGAACTGAAGCTTTCTTT.